The present T cell receptor beta chain was sequenced within a study of T-cell reconstitution after alpha-beta-depleted transplantation in children. CDR3 length: 13 residues. Trimming stripped 2 bases from V and 3 bases from J, with 4 bases between. Germline V gives CDR1 MNHNY, CDR2 SVGAGI (reference sequence). Researchers prepared the TCRbeta library using unique molecular identifiers, the study reports. TCRdb redid the calling of the PCR reads with MiXCR, one entry per CDR3 protein. The sample lists some 600,000 distinct CDR3 sequences, around a sixth occurring once. This clonotype showed up many times.

The rearrangement links TRBV6-6 to TRBJ2-2; D is unresolved. This clonotype was sampled from a human donor who donated a stem cell graft to a child with acute myeloid leukemia. Material: PBMCs from the stem cell graft donor, obtained from the stem cell graft. Here the CDR3 reads CASSYPYTGELFF. CDR3 sequence (DNA): TGTGCCAGCAGTTACCCCTACACCGGGGAGCTGTTTTTT.